Below, 14 T cell receptor beta chains from the same sample are listed, as sequenced in a study of human T cells and chemical hapten exposure. Specified time point: patch test 2, 6 weeks after DPC sensitization. Treatment meaning: therapeutic diphenylcyclopropenone sensitization with weekly scalp DPC. Via MiXCR, TCRdb re-called the RACE reads, giving one row per CDR3 protein. This table has 110,000 to 150,000 distinct CDR3 sequences, approximately 12% appearing once. Sequences were derived from whole blood, sampled in connection with sensitization to the hapten diphenylcyclopropenone (DPC). Source of these receptors: a woman aged 45-60 years with alopecia areata. Some clones in this sample may be carry-over from other donors' samples.

This clonotype has a handful of counts. The J gene is TRBJ2-1, the V gene TRBV30, with D tentatively TRBD2 (6 bases). This CDR3 is built from 16 residues. V was shortened by 2 bases and J by 7 bases, with 21 bases between the two germline ends. Germline V gene data show CDR1 as GTSNPN and CDR2 as SVGIG (reference sequence). CDR3 coding DNA: TGTGCCTGGAGTACCATAGCGGCCAGCGGTAGGAATGAGCAGTTCTTC. It specifies CAWSTIAASGRNEQFF.

The J gene is TRBJ1-2, the V gene TRBV6-2 or TRBV6-3; tentative D call: TRBD1 (6 bases). V lost 8 bases to trimming and J lost 7 bases, with 14 bases between them. The CDR3 covers 12 residues. In germline, CDR1 is MNHEY, CDR2 SVGEGT. CDR3 DNA: TGTGCCAGCTGCCCGGACAGCCGTGGCTACACCTTC. It codes for CASCPDSRGYTF.

This clonotype has only a few counts. The chain is built from TRBV11-3 and TRBJ2-7; D is unclear. Deletions cut 4 bases from V and 3 bases from J, with 7 bases between. Germline-derived CDR1 and CDR2 are SGHNT and YENEEA. The CDR3 length is 12 residues. CDR3 sequence reads: CASSSDFYEQYF. The CDR3 DNA reads as TGTGCCAGCAGCTCTGACTTCTACGAGCAGTACTTC.

This clonotype was detected a few times. This chain uses TRBV18 with TRBJ2-1, with 10 bases identical to TRBD2. V gave up 6 bases and J gave up 8 bases; unmatched junction bases: 10. Germline loops: CDR1 KGHSH, CDR2 LQKENI. The CDR3 loop spans 15 amino acids. The CDR3 is CASSQQREGLDEQFF. The CDR3 region has the DNA TGTGCCAGCTCTCAACAGCGGGAGGGCCTCGATGAGCAGTTCTTC. The variable domain in full, with the rest retrieved from reference TRBV18 and TRBJ2-1, is NAGVMQNPRHLVRRRGQEARLRCSPMKGHSHVYWYRQLPEEGLKFMVYLQKENIIDESGMPKERFSAEFPKEGPSILRIQQVVRGDSAAYFCASSQQREGLDEQFFGPGTRLTVL.

There are a few counts of this clonotype. The chain is built from TRBV7-3 and TRBJ1-1, with a weak D call TRBD1 (5 bases). The CDR3 has 13 residues. Trimming left V 2 bases short and J 14 bases short, with 18 bases between. Germline CDR1 SGHTA, CDR2 FQGTGA. The CDR3 spells CASSLGAGQSVFF. CDR3 in DNA: TGTGCCAGCAGCTTAGGGGCAGGACAATCGGTATTCTTT.

The chain is built from TRBV5-4 and TRBJ2-4; 7 positions agree with TRBD1. Germline V CDR1 and CDR2: SGHNT, YYREEE (reference sequence). The CDR3 covers 12 residues. Trimming removed 4 bases from V and 5 bases from J; junction bases left unmatched: 0. Here the CDR3 reads CASSTGENIQYF. Written as DNA, the CDR3 is TGTGCCAGCAGCACAGGGGAAAACATTCAGTACTTC.

This clonotype appeared many times. The chain employs TRBV7-9 and TRBJ2-7; tentatively, D is TRBD1 or TRBD2 (5 bases each). The V gene's germline CDR1 is SEHNR and CDR2 FQNEAQ (reference sequence). Trimming stripped 3 bases from V and 2 bases from J, with 11 bases between. The CDR3 has 14 amino acids. The DNA for the CDR3 is TGTGCCAGCAGCTTCCGGGACCGCACCTACGAGCAGTACTTC. Translating gives CASSFRDRTYEQYF.

This clonotype was picked up a small number of times. The chain couples TRBV5-5 to TRBJ2-7; D is unresolved. Germline V gene lookup returns CDR1 SGHKS and CDR2 YYEKEE (reference sequence). Trimming pared 1 base from V and 7 bases from J, leaving 18 bases between. The CDR3 is 15 amino acids. CDR3 residues: CASSLNPGSFGEQYF. CDR3 bases: TGTGCCAGCAGCTTGAATCCAGGTTCTTTTGGGGAGCAGTACTTC. Using reference TRBV5-5 and TRBJ2-7 for the parts outside the CDR3, the full variable domain is DAGVTQSPTHLIKTRGQQVTLRCSPISGHKSVSWYQQVLGQGPQFIFQYYEKEERGRGNFPDRFSARQFPNYSSELNVNALLLGDSALYLCASSLNPGSFGEQYFGPGTRLTVT.

This clonotype was detected only a few times. The CDR3 sequence: CASSPRDKTYEQYF. The DNA for the CDR3 is TGTGCCAGCAGCCCCCGGGACAAGACCTACGAGCAGTACTTC. This chain joins TRBV4-2 and TRBJ2-7; D possibly corresponds to TRBD1 (6 bases). Germline V CDR1 and CDR2: LGHNA, YNFKEQ. CDR3 length: 14 residues. Trimming pared 4 bases from V and 2 bases from J, leaving 12 bases between.

There are a few counts of this clonotype. This chain links TRBV10-3 with TRBJ2-3; 11 bases are shared with TRBD1. The CDR3 contains 16 residues. Germline V lookup: CDR1 ENHRY, CDR2 SYGVKD. The V segment lost 3 bases and the J segment 3 bases; nucleotides outside the gene matches: 5. The CDR3 sequence is CAISDGQGARTDTQYF. CDR3 DNA sequence: TGTGCCATCAGTGATGGACAGGGGGCGCGGACAGATACGCAGTATTTT.

This clonotype has a handful of counts. The genes are TRBV19 and TRBJ2-7; D is undetermined. This CDR3 comprises 13 residues. The germline V and J ends were trimmed by 3 bases and 1 base, with 7 bases remaining between them. Germline CDR1 reads LNHDA; CDR2 reads SQIVND (reference sequence). CDR3 region: CASSITGSYEQYF. The CDR3 DNA reads TGTGCCAGTAGTATTACCGGGTCCTACGAGCAGTACTTC.

This clonotype has only a few counts. The chain has TRBV29-1 and TRBJ2-6; D is ambiguous. The germline V gene encodes CDR1 SQVTM and CDR2 ANQGSEA. CDR3 size: 16 residues. V lost 0 bases and J 4 bases, leaving 13 bases between the germline ends. The CDR3 DNA is TGCAGCGTTGAAGATTTCGGCACGTCAGGGGCCAACGTCCTGACTTTC. It specifies CSVEDFGTSGANVLTF.

This sequence joins TRBV29-1 and TRBJ1-2, with 8 bases matching TRBD1. Trimming took 3 bases from V and 2 from J; bases not matched to a gene: 5. Germline V CDR1 and CDR2: SQVTM, ANQGSEA. This CDR3 is built from 14 residues. CDR3 sequence (DNA): TGCAGCGTTGACGACAGGGGTGGAAACTATGGCTACACCTTC. This codes for CSVDDRGGNYGYTF.

This clonotype was observed many times. The V call is TRBV12-3 or TRBV12-4, the J call TRBJ2-5; D gene ambiguous. The CDR3 is 11 amino acids. Trimming cost V 3 bases and J 3 bases, with 2 bases left between them. CDR3 amino acids: CASSFKETQYF. The CDR3 nucleotides are TGTGCCAGCAGTTTTAAAGAGACCCAGTACTTC.